This T cell receptor (beta chain) was profiled in a study of cytomegalovirus exposure and HLA in healthy donors. Study-wide results and caveats: V segments that were indistinguishable, TRBV6-2 and TRBV6-3 among them, were omitted from analysis. In presence/absence analyses, roughly uniform sequencing depth across donors was assumed. Published work reported that the classifier diagnosed cytomegalovirus status with high specificity and sensitivity. In a later analysis, at a false discovery rate of 0.05, about 17,000 TCR beta sequences matched HLA alleles.

Per germline, CDR1 SEHNR and CDR2 FQNEAQ (reference sequence). The CDR3 extends over 16 amino acids. The V and J ends lost 4 bases and 0 bases respectively, with 13 bases between them. In regard to this clone: Its antigen is not identified.

PCR primers comprised 60 Vbeta and 13 Jbeta primers. Produced via immunoSEQ multiplex PCR; TCRdb's table is partial and in-frame only. The sample lists 150,000 to 200,000 clones, roughly 80% seen once, with 3% to 3.5% in the top ten. The chain recombines TRBV7-9 with TRBJ1-3; D is perhaps TRBD1 (6 bases). The TCR was taken from a female donor in good health and CMV-seronegative. Sequenced: PBMCs. CDR3 in amino acids: CASSWLTGPSGNTIYF. CDR3 nucleotide sequence: TGTGCCAGCAGCTGGTTGACAGGACCCTCTGGAAACACCATATATTTT.